This is a list of T cell receptor beta chains from one sample in a study of CXCR3-negative and CXCR3-positive naive CD8 T cells. Reprocessing the 5' RACE reads, TCRdb reports a single entry for every CDR3 protein and omits DNA. This specimen shows about 130,000 distinct CDR3 sequences; the ten leading clones hold approximately 0.3%. Input material: naive CXCR3- CD8+ T cells from blood. Source of these receptors: a human donor in good health. Some clones in this sample may be carry-over from other donors' samples. CDR3s include the opening cysteine and the closing phenylalanine or tryptophan. Where a row states a size, it is once, few, many or the class of an expanded clone; other rows omit it.

abundance	j_gene	v_gene	CDR3aa
-	TRBJ1-2	TRBV5-6	CASSPQLGGAYYGYTF
-	TRBJ2-3	TRBV29-1	CSVEERGRSTDTQYF
-	TRBJ2-5	TRBV4-3	CASSQDTGTEETQYF
-	TRBJ2-1	TRBV11-2	CASSGMTGEVNEQFF
-	TRBJ2-1	TRBV29-1	CSVTAGAYNEQFF
-	TRBJ1-2	TRBV29-1	CSVWLVGYGYTF
-	TRBJ2-2	TRBV29-1	CSVDGETGELFF
-	TRBJ2-3	TRBV18	CASSPEKVGGFTDTQYF
-	TRBJ2-7	TRBV20-1	CSAEPWLGGSSYEQYF
-	TRBJ2-1	TRBV7-3	CASSLGYPSWREGRGEQFF
-	TRBJ1-2	TRBV12-3/TRBV12-4	CASSHTRLGGYTF
-	TRBJ2-7	TRBV11-2	CASYPLSGRHEQYF
-	TRBJ2-7	TRBV12-3/TRBV12-4	CASSLGSYEQYF
-	TRBJ2-5	TRBV27	CASSLFGVGQETQYF
-	TRBJ1-4	TRBV7-7	CASSLGTGFGEKLFF
-	TRBJ2-2	TRBV30	CAWSVLGWELFF
-	TRBJ2-4	TRBV29-1	CSVDRQGLQYF
-	TRBJ2-2	TRBV7-9	CAGQTVPDTGELFF
-	TRBJ2-7	TRBV28	CASSLPRQGEGTYEQYF
-	TRBJ2-7	TRBV19	CASSIAGAGFYEQYF
-	TRBJ1-4	TRBV28	CASSSLTGGSTNEKLFF
medium-sized	TRBJ2-2	TRBV14	CASSQEDRGLVGELFF
-	TRBJ2-2	TRBV20-1	CSARDPDTGELFF
-	TRBJ2-1	TRBV11-2	CASSSLAGGSYNEQFF
-	TRBJ1-1	TRBV7-6	CASSLSTGGFTEAFF
-	TRBJ2-7	TRBV10-2	CASSESMSHEQYF
-	TRBJ2-3	TRBV15	CATSKGQGDTDTQYF
-	TRBJ2-2	TRBV7-7	CASSLGLWAENTGELFF
-	TRBJ2-7	TRBV29-1	CSATGGGTSQSWSYEQYF
-	TRBJ1-1	TRBV20-1	CSALYRDRASTEAFF
-	TRBJ1-1	TRBV29-1	CSVVGERAEAFF